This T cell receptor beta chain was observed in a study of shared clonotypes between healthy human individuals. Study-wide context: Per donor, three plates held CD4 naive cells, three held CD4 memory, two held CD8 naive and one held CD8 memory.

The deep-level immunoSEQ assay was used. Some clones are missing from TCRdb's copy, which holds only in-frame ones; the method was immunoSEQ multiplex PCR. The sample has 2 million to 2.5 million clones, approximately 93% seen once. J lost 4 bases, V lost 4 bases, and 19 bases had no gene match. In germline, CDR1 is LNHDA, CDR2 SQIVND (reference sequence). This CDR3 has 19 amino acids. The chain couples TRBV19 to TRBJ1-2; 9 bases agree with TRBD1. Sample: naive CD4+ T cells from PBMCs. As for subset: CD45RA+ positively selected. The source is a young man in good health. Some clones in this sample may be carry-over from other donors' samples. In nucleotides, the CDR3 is TGTGCCAGTAGTACCAACCGTGGACAGGGGCGAGAAGACCTCTATGGCTACACCTTC. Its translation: CASSTNRGQGREDLYGYTF.